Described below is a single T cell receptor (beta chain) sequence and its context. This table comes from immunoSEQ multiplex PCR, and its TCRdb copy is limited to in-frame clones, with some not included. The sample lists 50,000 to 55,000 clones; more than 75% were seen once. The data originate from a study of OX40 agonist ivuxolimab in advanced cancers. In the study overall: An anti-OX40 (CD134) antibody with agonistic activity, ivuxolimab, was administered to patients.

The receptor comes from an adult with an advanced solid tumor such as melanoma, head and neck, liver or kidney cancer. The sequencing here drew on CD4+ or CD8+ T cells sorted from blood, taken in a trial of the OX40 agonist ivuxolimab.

This CDR3 reads CASSRPGNYGYTF. The CDR3 DNA sequence: TGTGCCAGCAGCCGCCCGGGGAACTATGGCTACACCTTC. This chain connects TRBV27 to TRBJ1-2; D unresolved. The germline CDR1 and CDR2 sequences are MNHEY and SMNVEV (reference sequence). There are 13 residues in the CDR3. V shed 6 bases and J shed 2 bases, with 10 bases lying between them.